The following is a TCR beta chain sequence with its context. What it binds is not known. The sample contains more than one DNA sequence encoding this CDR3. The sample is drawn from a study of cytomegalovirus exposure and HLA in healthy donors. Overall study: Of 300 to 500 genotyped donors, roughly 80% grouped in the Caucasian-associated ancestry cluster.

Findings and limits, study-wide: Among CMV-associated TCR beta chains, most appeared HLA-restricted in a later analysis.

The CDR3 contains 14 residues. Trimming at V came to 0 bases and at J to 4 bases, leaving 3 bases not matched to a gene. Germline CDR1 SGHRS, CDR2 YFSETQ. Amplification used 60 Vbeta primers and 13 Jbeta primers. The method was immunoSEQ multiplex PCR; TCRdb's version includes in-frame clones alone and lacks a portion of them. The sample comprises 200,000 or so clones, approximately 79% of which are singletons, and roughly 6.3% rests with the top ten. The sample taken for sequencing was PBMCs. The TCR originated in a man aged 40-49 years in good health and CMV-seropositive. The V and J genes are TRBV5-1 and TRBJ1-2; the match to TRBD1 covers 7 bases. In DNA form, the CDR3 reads TGCGCCAGCAGCTTGGGACAGGGAGTCTATGGCTACACCTTC. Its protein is CASSLGQGVYGYTF. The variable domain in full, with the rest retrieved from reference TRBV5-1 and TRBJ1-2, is KAGVTQTPRYLIKTRGQQVTLSCSPISGHRSVSWYQQTPGQGLQFLFEYFSETQRNKGNFPGRFSGRQFSNSRSEMNVSTLELGDSALYLCASSLGQGVYGYTFGSGTRLTVV.